The 21 T cell receptor beta chains below come from one sample, sequenced in a study of blood T cell repertoires in COVID-19 (dated by TCRdb to the early 2020s). Library preparation employed the immunoSEQ multiplex PCR assay. Not all clones reach the TCRdb copy of this immuneACCESS table, which keeps in-frame sequences only. Checked studies attribute under half of the gap to unresolved V genes and leave the rest unexplained. Within this sample are tens of thousands of clones, with roughly 86% of them counted one time only. 4% to 5% of the sample is held by the ten biggest clonotypes. Sequenced material: peripheral blood. These receptors came from an older man with active COVID-19.

The chain has TRBV4-1 and TRBJ2-1; D unclear. V gave up 1 base and J gave up 3 bases, with 7 bases separating them. The germline CDR1 and CDR2 sequences are MGHRA and YSYEKL. The CDR3 extends over 14 amino acids. This CDR3 reads CASSQGSSYNEQFF. The CDR3 bases are TGCGCCAGCAGCCAAGGGTCTAGCTACAATGAGCAGTTCTTC.

The CDR3 nucleotides read TGTGCCAGCAGTCGAGACAGGGACTACGAGCAGTACTTC. Translation: CASSRDRDYEQYF. V and J are TRBV7-8 and TRBJ2-7, with TRBD1 matching 7 bases. The CDR3 has 13 amino acids. Germline V CDR1 and CDR2: SGHVS, FQNEAQ. V dropped 6 bases and J dropped 3; count of bases not matched to a gene: 5. The variable domain in full, completed from reference TRBV7-8 and TRBJ2-7, reads GAGVSQSPRYKVAKRGQDVALRCDPISGHVSLFWYQQALGQGPEFLTYFQNEAQLDKSGLPSDRFFAERPEGSVSTLKIQRTQQEDSAVYLCASSRDRDYEQYFGPGTRLTVT.

The chain combines TRBV2 with TRBJ2-4; 10 nucleotides match TRBD1. Germline CDR1 SNHLY, CDR2 FYNNEI. With 4 bases clipped from V and 0 bases from J, the junction kept 9 bases outside the gene matches. The CDR3 sequence is 18 residues long. The DNA for the CDR3 is TGTGCCAGCAGTGCTTTATCCCGGGACAGGGGAGCCAAAAACATTCAGTACTTC. This sequence encodes CASSALSRDRGAKNIQYF.

The V call is TRBV6-2 or TRBV6-3, the J call TRBJ2-3, with TRBD2 matching over 15 bases. J was trimmed by 2 bases and V by 5 bases; bases with no gene match: 17. The CDR3 extends over 21 amino acids. Germline V gene data show CDR1 as MNHEY and CDR2 as SVGEGT. The chain's CDR3 is CASSPKTGTSGRSRVTDTQYF. The DNA of the CDR3 is TGTGCCAGCAGTCCGAAAACCGGGACTAGCGGGAGGTCGCGGGTCACAGATACGCAGTATTTT.

This clone occurred once. The chain uses TRBV10-1 and TRBJ2-3; 13 nucleotides agree with TRBD2. Germline V gene sequence: CDR1 WNHNN, CDR2 SYGVQD (reference sequence). J gave up 2 bases and V 5 bases, and 16 bases lay outside the gene matches. This CDR3 contains 20 residues. CDR3 bases: TGCGCCAGCAGTCTCTGGGGGACTAGCGGGACCCCCCCTTTCACAGATACGCAGTATTTT. Its protein is CASSLWGTSGTPPFTDTQYF.

The chain recombines TRBV29-1 with TRBJ1-3; TRBD1 agrees at 8 bases. After removal of 7 bases from V and 0 bases from J, the junction contained 14 bases not matched to a gene. The CDR3 runs to 17 residues. Germline CDR1 reads SQVTM; CDR2 reads ANQGSEA. The CDR3 spells CSAGGIQTGGSGNTIYF. CDR3 DNA: TGCAGCGCCGGAGGGATCCAAACAGGGGGCTCTGGAAACACCATATATTTT.

The rearrangement joins TRBV28 to TRBJ2-7; 8 nucleotides align to TRBD1. V lost 8 bases and J lost 3; bases outside the gene matches: 12. CDR1 and CDR2 from the germline V gene are MDHEN and SYDVKM. This CDR3 has 15 amino acids. The CDR3 spells CASHYGGQENYEQYF. DNA of the CDR3: TGTGCCAGCCATTACGGGGGACAGGAGAACTACGAGCAGTACTTC.

This chain links TRBV28 with TRBJ1-2; weak D call: TRBD1 (6 bases). V shed 2 bases and J shed 5 bases, with 15 bases lying between them. In germline, CDR1 is MDHEN, CDR2 SYDVKM. This CDR3 is 15 amino acids long. The CDR3 nucleotides read TGTGCCAGCAGTTTAACGGTGGGGGCGGGTTATGGCTACACCTTC. Protein: CASSLTVGAGYGYTF.

V usage is TRBV7-9 and J usage is TRBJ2-1; TRBD2 matches 11 bases. The CDR3 length is 15 residues. Trimming removed 4 bases from V and 4 bases from J; junction bases left unmatched: 3. Germline loops: CDR1 SEHNR, CDR2 FQNEAQ (reference sequence). The CDR3: CASSWTSGLYNEQFF. Written as DNA, the CDR3 is TGTGCCAGCAGCTGGACTAGCGGGCTTTACAATGAGCAGTTCTTC.

This sequence joins TRBV28 and TRBJ2-5; D gene uncertain. Germline-derived CDR1 and CDR2 are MDHEN and SYDVKM. Trimming removed 6 bases from V and 0 bases from J, with 5 bases in between. CDR3 length equals 12 residues. The CDR3 bases are TGTGCCAGCAGGGGCTACCAAGAGACCCAGTACTTC. It is translated as CASRGYQETQYF.

This clone has only one observation. The chain carries TRBV5-5 and TRBJ2-4; the D gene is possibly TRBD1 (7 bases). Germline V gene lookup returns CDR1 SGHKS and CDR2 YYEKEE (reference sequence). There are 16 residues in the CDR3. The V and J ends lost 4 bases and 0 bases respectively, with 14 bases between them. The CDR3 sequence: CASSPRGTVAKNIQYF. The CDR3 nucleotides read TGTGCCAGCAGCCCCCGGGGGACAGTAGCCAAAAACATTCAGTACTTC. The full variable domain, rest sourced from reference TRBV5-5 and TRBJ2-4, is DAGVTQSPTHLIKTRGQQVTLRCSPISGHKSVSWYQQVLGQGPQFIFQYYEKEERGRGNFPDRFSARQFPNYSSELNVNALLLGDSALYLCASSPRGTVAKNIQYFGAGTRLSVL.

The chain couples TRBV3-1 (or the pseudogene TRBV3-2) to TRBJ1-2; no reliable D call. Trimming cost V 4 bases and J 4 bases, with 7 bases left between them. The CDR3 contains 12 residues. From germline, CDR1 is LGHDT and CDR2 YNNKEL (reference sequence). Here the CDR3 DNA reads TGTGCCAGCAGCCCCCCGGGCTATGGCTACACCTTC. Translating it yields CASSPPGYGYTF.

The J gene is TRBJ2-1, the V gene TRBV5-1; D gene unclear. Germline CDR1 reads SGHRS; CDR2 reads YFSETQ. V lost 4 bases, J lost 2 bases, and 7 bases lay in between. CDR3 length: 13 residues. The CDR3 coding sequence is TGCGCCAGCAGCCCTGTCGCCTACAATGAGCAGTTCTTC. This gives the protein CASSPVAYNEQFF.

The chain recombines TRBV5-1 with TRBJ2-5, with 10 bases aligning to TRBD1. CDR3 size: 16 residues. CDR1 is SGHRS, CDR2 YFSETQ, per germline. After removal of 2 bases from V and 2 bases from J, the junction contained 6 bases not matched to a gene. The CDR3 DNA is TGCGCCAGCAGCTTTAACGGACAGGGGGGTCAAGAGACCCAGTACTTC. It specifies CASSFNGQGGQETQYF.

The J gene is TRBJ1-1, the V gene TRBV5-4; 9 bases are shared with TRBD1. Per the germline V gene, CDR1 is SGHNT and CDR2 is YYREEE (reference sequence). The J segment lost 1 base and the V segment lost 4 bases, leaving 11 bases of the junction unmatched. CDR3 length: 17 amino acids. The CDR3 nucleotides are TGTGCCAGCAGCCCGCATCGGGACAGGGTGCAGAACACTGAAGCTTTCTTT. It encodes CASSPHRDRVQNTEAFF.

The gene calls are TRBV7-8 and TRBJ2-2; 7 bases align to TRBD2. The length of the CDR3 is 16 residues. V was clipped by 5 bases and J by 4 bases; unmatched bases: 10. The germline V gene has CDR1 SGHVS and CDR2 FQNEAQ. CDR3 coding DNA: TGTGCCAGCAGCCCGAGCATGCGGGAGAGCACCGGGGAGCTGTTTTTT. It codes for CASSPSMRESTGELFF. The entire variable domain, with the rest obtained from reference TRBV7-8 and TRBJ2-2, is as follows: GAGVSQSPRYKVAKRGQDVALRCDPISGHVSLFWYQQALGQGPEFLTYFQNEAQLDKSGLPSDRFFAERPEGSVSTLKIQRTQQEDSAVYLCASSPSMRESTGELFFGEGSRLTVL.

This clone was seen a few times. The chain has TRBV27 and TRBJ2-5; D unresolved. Trimming removed 6 bases from V and 5 bases from J, with 7 bases in between. The CDR3 spans 11 residues. Germline CDR1 reads MNHEY; CDR2 reads SMNVEV (reference sequence). CDR3 protein: CASRGVETQYF. The CDR3 DNA is TGTGCCAGCAGGGGCGTCGAGACCCAGTACTTC.

V usage is TRBV6-5 and J usage is TRBJ2-7; TRBD2 aligns across 8 bases. V lost 4 bases to trimming and J lost 2 bases; unmatched junction nucleotides: 7. The CDR3 is 15 amino acids. Germline V gene data show CDR1 as MNHEY and CDR2 as SVGAGI. The CDR3, as DNA: TGTGCCAGCAGTTCACCGGGACTAGGGGCCTACGAGCAGTACTTC. This codes for CASSSPGLGAYEQYF.

In DNA form, the CDR3 reads TGCGCCAGCAGGGGCACAGGGTCCTACAATGAGCAGTTCTTC. Amino acids: CASRGTGSYNEQFF. The chain uses TRBV5-1 and TRBJ2-1; perhaps TRBD1 as D (6 bases). CDR1 SGHRS and CDR2 YFSETQ come from the germline V gene. The CDR3 spans 14 residues. Trimming cost V 5 bases and J 1 base, with 10 bases left between them. The variable domain in full, with the rest retrieved from reference TRBV5-1 and TRBJ2-1, is KAGVTQTPRYLIKTRGQQVTLSCSPISGHRSVSWYQQTPGQGLQFLFEYFSETQRNKGNFPGRFSGRQFSNSRSEMNVSTLELGDSALYLCASRGTGSYNEQFFGPGTRLTVL.

The chain carries TRBV28 and TRBJ1-5; 7 nucleotides agree with TRBD1. With V trimmed by 6 bases and J by 0 bases, 8 bases remained unmatched. The CDR3 is 16 residues long. Per the germline V gene, CDR1 is MDHEN and CDR2 is SYDVKM. The CDR3 DNA sequence: TGTGCCAGCAGCGGACAGGCCCTATATAGCAATCAGCCCCAGCATTTT. Protein sequence: CASSGQALYSNQPQHF.

The CDR3 is CAWTRREGEQFF. In DNA form, the CDR3 reads TGTGCCTGGACAAGGCGGGAGGGGGAGCAGTTCTTC. The genes are TRBV30 and TRBJ2-1; 9 nucleotides line up with TRBD2. Trimming took 4 bases from V and 10 from J; bases not matched to a gene: 5. The CDR3 is made up of 12 amino acids. Germline V gene lookup returns CDR1 GTSNPN and CDR2 SVGIG (reference sequence).